One and the same sample provided the 27 T cell receptor beta chains below, sequenced in a study of cytomegalovirus exposure and HLA in healthy donors. 13 Jbeta primers and 60 Vbeta primers were used for the PCR. TCRdb's copy holds only in-frame clones and misses some; the assay was immunoSEQ multiplex PCR. The sample has roughly 78,000 clones. Sample: PBMCs. The receptors come from a boy younger than 18 in good health and CMV-seronegative.

The chain is built from TRBV5-4 and TRBJ2-1; TRBD2 matches 11 bases. This CDR3 region has 17 residues. J lost 7 bases, V lost 4 bases, and 13 bases had no gene match. Germline V gives CDR1 SGHNT, CDR2 YYREEE (reference sequence). The CDR3: CASSNFPTGTSGNEQFF. The CDR3 DNA follows: TGTGCCAGCAGCAACTTCCCGACCGGGACTAGCGGTAATGAGCAGTTCTTC.

This chain connects TRBV6-5 to TRBJ1-2; TRBD1 agrees at 7 bases. The V segment lost 5 bases and the J segment 3 bases; nucleotides outside the gene matches: 3. CDR3 length equals 13 residues. CDR1 is MNHEY and CDR2 is SVGAGI in the germline V gene. Written as DNA, the CDR3 is TGTGCCAGCAGTCGAACAGGGGACTATGGCTACACCTTC. It translates to CASSRTGDYGYTF.

The V gene is TRBV29-1, the J gene TRBJ1-1; D unresolved. The CDR3 sequence is 13 residues long. CDR1 SQVTM and CDR2 ANQGSEA come from the germline V gene. V lost 3 bases and J 7 bases, leaving 15 bases between the germline ends. The CDR3 DNA reads as TGCAGCGTTGATGTCCCTCGCGTTATTGAAGCTTTCTTT. It codes for CSVDVPRVIEAFF.

The genes are TRBV11-2 and TRBJ1-2; 8 bases are a match to TRBD1. Germline CDR1 reads SGHAT; CDR2 reads FQNNGV. This CDR3 region has 14 residues. Trimming removed 5 bases from V and 6 bases from J; junction bases left unmatched: 8. CDR3 in amino acids: CASSLTGQAHGYTF. The CDR3 bases are TGTGCCAGCAGCCTGACGGGACAGGCTCATGGCTACACCTTC.

This chain links TRBV30 with TRBJ1-3; no reliable D call. Germline CDR1 is GTSNPN and CDR2 is SVGIG (reference sequence). V lost 0 bases and J 4 bases, leaving 7 bases between the germline ends. The CDR3 totals 13 residues. The CDR3 reads CAWSVSRGNTIYF. The CDR3 DNA follows: TGTGCCTGGAGTGTATCGCGCGGAAACACCATATATTTT.

CDR3 region: CASSISGRADNEQFF. The CDR3 bases are TGTGCCAGTAGTATATCCGGGAGGGCCGACAATGAGCAGTTCTTC. The gene calls are TRBV19 and TRBJ2-1, with TRBD2 identical over 8 bases. The germline V gene encodes CDR1 LNHDA and CDR2 SQIVND (reference sequence). Unmatched junction bases numbered 5, after V lost 2 bases and J lost 5 bases. The CDR3 spans 15 residues.

The genes are TRBV10-3 and TRBJ2-5, with 12 positions matching TRBD1. J lost 4 bases, V lost 10 bases, and 4 bases had no gene match. Germline loops: CDR1 ENHRY, CDR2 SYGVKD. The CDR3 consists of 13 residues. The CDR3 sequence is CATGTGGRETQYF. In DNA, the CDR3 is TGTGCCACGGGGACAGGGGGCCGAGAGACCCAGTACTTC.

A remark on this clone: Mismatch with germline at one junction end may stem from a read error. The V call is TRBV30, the J call TRBJ1-6; no definite D call. Germline V CDR1 and CDR2: GTSNPN, SVGIG (reference sequence). The CDR3 has 15 amino acids. CDR3 in amino acids: CAGRVGPGSNSPLHF. In DNA, the CDR3 is TGTGCCGGGAGGGTTGGTCCGGGGAGTAATTCACCCCTCCACTTT.

V gene TRBV6-5 combines with J gene TRBJ2-7; TRBD2 is a possible D gene (5 bases). V dropped 0 bases and J dropped 4 bases, with 13 bases sitting between them. This CDR3 has 15 residues. Germline V gene lookup returns CDR1 MNHEY and CDR2 SVGAGI. CDR3 DNA sequence: TGTGCCAGCAGTTACTCCTCGGGGATGGGTTACGAGCAGTACTTC. Amino acids: CASSYSSGMGYEQYF.

The rearrangement uses TRBV5-8 and TRBJ2-7; D uncertain. Germline CDR1 and CDR2: SGHTS and YDEGEE. This CDR3 is 11 amino acids long. V lost 5 bases to trimming and J lost 3 bases, with 6 bases between them. CDR3: CASSPYYEQYF. CDR3 nucleotides: TGTGCCAGCAGTCCGTACTACGAGCAGTACTTC.

The CDR3 spells CASSHRRQGAYNEQFF. The CDR3 DNA reads TGTGCCAGCAGCCATCGAAGACAGGGTGCCTACAATGAGCAGTTCTTC. The chain combines TRBV13 with TRBJ2-1, with 7 bases lining up with TRBD1. J lost 2 bases, V lost 5 bases, and 9 bases had no gene match. The CDR3 is 16 residues long. The germline V gene has CDR1 PRHDT and CDR2 FYEKMQ (reference sequence).

This chain connects TRBV11-3 to TRBJ2-1, with 11 bases identical to TRBD1. The CDR3 length is 16 residues. The junction had 8 bases not matched to a gene; V was cut back by 5 bases and J by 5 bases. The germline V gene encodes CDR1 SGHNT and CDR2 YENEEA. CDR3 bases: TGTGCCAGCAGCCAGGCGGACAGGGGGCGCGACAATGAGCAGTTCTTC. Translating gives CASSQADRGRDNEQFF.

V usage is TRBV11-2 and J usage is TRBJ2-5; 10 bases are a match to TRBD1. The junction had 7 bases not matched to a gene; V was cut back by 1 base and J by 5 bases. Germline CDR1 reads SGHAT; CDR2 reads FQNNGV. CDR3 length: 16 residues. CDR3 loop: CASSLGQTGGSETQYF. In DNA, the CDR3 is TGTGCCAGCAGCTTAGGCCAGACAGGGGGCTCGGAGACCCAGTACTTC.

The chain has TRBV19 and TRBJ1-2; 8 bases are a match to TRBD1. V gave up 3 bases and J gave up 3 bases; unmatched junction bases: 6. Germline V gives CDR1 LNHDA, CDR2 SQIVND (reference sequence). The CDR3 covers 15 residues. The CDR3 DNA follows: TGTGCCAGTAGTATTTCGGCAGGGGGCGACTATGGCTACACCTTC. Its protein is CASSISAGGDYGYTF.

A word on this clone: Compared with germline, one end of the junction differs, possibly owing to a read error. This sequence joins TRBV4-3 and TRBJ1-1, with 7 bases fitting TRBD1. The germline V gene encodes CDR1 LGHNA and CDR2 YSLEER. The CDR3 loop spans 17 amino acids. The CDR3 nucleotides read TGCTCCAGCAGCCAAGAACTACAGGGGATGGGTTTAACTGAAGCTTTCTTT. Amino acid sequence: CSSSQELQGMGLTEAFF.

The V gene is TRBV29-1, the J gene TRBJ1-5, with D tentatively TRBD1 (5 bases). Germline-derived CDR1 and CDR2 are SQVTM and ANQGSEA. The length of the CDR3 is 13 residues. V was cut by 4 bases and J by 5 bases, with 12 bases left in between. The CDR3 region is CSVGGRGDQPQHF. CDR3 DNA: TGCAGCGTTGGAGGGAGGGGAGATCAGCCCCAGCATTTT.

The genes are TRBV7-9 and TRBJ2-1; 9 nucleotides agree with TRBD2. This CDR3 region has 16 residues. The J segment lost 5 bases and the V segment lost 2 bases, leaving 7 bases of the junction unmatched. The V gene's germline CDR1 is SEHNR and CDR2 FQNEAQ (reference sequence). CDR3 protein: CASSLTSRGRDNEQFF. For the CDR3, the DNA is TGTGCCAGCAGCTTAACTTCTCGCGGGAGGGACAATGAGCAGTTCTTC.

The chain couples TRBV7-9 to TRBJ2-1; 10 positions match TRBD2. The V gene's germline CDR1 is SEHNR and CDR2 FQNEAQ (reference sequence). J gave up 3 bases and V 4 bases, and 9 bases lay outside the gene matches. The CDR3 length is 17 residues. The CDR3 region is CASSSVLAGDNYNEQFF. The CDR3 nucleotides are TGTGCCAGCAGCTCGGTCCTAGCGGGGGATAACTACAATGAGCAGTTCTTC.

The V call is TRBV29-1, the J call TRBJ2-2; perhaps TRBD2 as D (5 bases). V lost 7 bases and J lost 5, with 23 bases in between. The CDR3 extends over 16 amino acids. Germline CDR1 and CDR2: SQVTM and ANQGSEA. CDR3 in DNA: TGCAGCGGAGGCCGAGGGAGCCAGTGGGAAACCGGGGAGCTGTTTTTT. It yields the protein CSGGRGSQWETGELFF.

The chain has TRBV7-8 and TRBJ2-1; D gene ambiguous. Deletions cut 1 base from V and 9 bases from J, with 7 bases between. This CDR3 comprises 12 residues. CDR1 is SGHVS and CDR2 is FQNEAQ in the germline V gene. The CDR3 DNA follows: TGTGCCAGCAGCTTAGGAACATCTGAGCAGTTCTTC. Translating it yields CASSLGTSEQFF.

The chain links TRBV29-1 to TRBJ1-2, with D uncertain. The V gene lost 1 base and the J gene lost 4 bases, with 10 bases spanning the gap. This CDR3 contains 13 residues. Germline-derived CDR1 and CDR2 are SQVTM and ANQGSEA. CDR3 coding DNA: TGCAGCGTTGAAGCTCCAGGAACCTATGGCTACACCTTC. Translating gives CSVEAPGTYGYTF. The variable domain in full, with the rest retrieved from reference TRBV29-1 and TRBJ1-2, is SAVISQKPSRDICQRGTSLTIQCQVDSQVTMMFWYRQQPGQSLTLIATANQGSEATYESGFVIDKFPISRPNLTFSTLTVSNMSPEDSSIYLCSVEAPGTYGYTFGSGTRLTVV.

This chain uses TRBV4-2 with TRBJ2-1; D is possibly TRBD2 (5 bases). V was clipped by 1 base and J by 10 bases, with 17 bases between them. The CDR3 has 15 residues. The germline V gene encodes CDR1 LGHNA and CDR2 YNFKEQ. CDR3 nucleotide sequence: TGTGCCAGCAGCCAAGGCTTAGCGTCCAGTTGGGAGCAGTTCTTC. This encodes CASSQGLASSWEQFF.

The genes are TRBV4-1 and TRBJ1-1, with TRBD1 matching over 8 bases. This CDR3 comprises 15 residues. V gave up 1 base and J gave up 5 bases; unmatched junction bases: 6. Germline lookup yields CDR1 MGHRA and CDR2 YSYEKL. CDR3 in amino acids: CASSQATGGATEAFF. CDR3 DNA sequence: TGCGCCAGCAGCCAAGCCACAGGGGGGGCGACTGAAGCTTTCTTT.

The chain employs TRBV19 and TRBJ2-5, with a possible D match to TRBD1 (5 bases). The CDR3 loop spans 13 amino acids. The V gene lost 1 base and the J gene lost 5 bases, with 8 bases spanning the gap. Germline lookup yields CDR1 LNHDA and CDR2 SQIVND (reference sequence). The CDR3 region is CASSIGGAETQYF. The CDR3, as DNA: TGTGCCAGTAGTATAGGGGGCGCGGAGACCCAGTACTTC.

The chain uses TRBV6-1 and TRBJ2-3; 7 bases agree with TRBD2. V trimming: 5 bases; J trimming: 4 bases; junction bases outside the gene matches: 9. Germline values: CDR1 MNHNS, CDR2 SASEGT. The CDR3 spans 15 residues. The CDR3 loop is CASSSGLGGADTQYF. DNA of the CDR3: TGTGCCAGCAGTTCCGGACTAGGAGGGGCAGATACGCAGTATTTT.

CDR3 DNA sequence: TGCAGCGTCCATGCCGGGTCTCTCAACGAGCAGTACTTC. Amino acid sequence: CSVHAGSLNEQYF. V gene TRBV29-1 combines with J gene TRBJ2-7; D is unclear. The CDR3 totals 13 residues. Trimming pared 6 bases from V and 5 bases from J, leaving 17 bases between. CDR1 is SQVTM, CDR2 ANQGSEA, per germline.

V is TRBV6-1 and J is TRBJ2-3; tentatively, D is TRBD1 (5 bases). With 0 bases removed from V and 0 bases from J, the gap between germline ends came to 16 bases. CDR1 is MNHNS and CDR2 is SASEGT in the germline V gene. The CDR3 consists of 18 residues. CDR3: CASSEANTVGPSTDTQYF. CDR3 DNA: TGTGCCAGCAGTGAAGCGAATACGGTGGGGCCTAGCACAGATACGCAGTATTTT.